This T cell receptor beta chain was documented in a study of T cell repertoires in cytomegalovirus infection. At the level of the study: TCR beta signatures that were public indicated CMV infection and matching HLA type. General study findings and limits: Clonotypes of TCR beta that were HLA-C-restricted and CMV-specific dominated the ex vivo response.

The V gene's germline CDR1 is MNHEY and CDR2 SMNVEV (reference sequence). The CDR3 length is 16 residues. Each CDR3 protein is one row after TCRdb ran MiXCR on the reads. The repertoire consists of around 81,000 distinct CDR3 sequences, with roughly 40% occurring once and the leading ten covering just over 90%. Comments on this clonotype: What it binds is unknown. The junction differs from germline at one of its ends, possibly a read error.

This receptor was taken from a human donor in good health (CMV status not recorded). Some clones in this sample may be carry-over from other donors' samples. Here the sequenced sample was CD8+ T cells from cultured PBMCs, taken from culture after CMV antigen stimulation. This chain joins TRBV27 and TRBJ2-7; tentatively, D is TRBD1 (6 bases). As DNA, the CDR3 is TGTGCCAGCAGTCTATCGACAGGAACCGTCGGGTGGGAGCAGTACTTC. As protein: CASSLSTGTVGWEQYF.